Following are 26 T cell receptor beta chains from one sample sequenced in a study of T cell responses to AZD1222 COVID-19 vaccine. Repertoires were generated with immunoSEQ multiplex PCR, while TCRdb's copy carries only in-frame clones and drops some. The data hold about 86,000 clones, with more than 70% observed a single time. Sequencing was performed on peripheral blood, taken 28 days after the second AZD1222 dose. Source of these receptors: an adult who received the AZD1222 COVID-19 vaccine.

The chain uses TRBV3-1 (or the pseudogene TRBV3-2) and TRBJ1-3; D is undetermined. The CDR3 totals 15 residues. The V gene lost 4 bases and the J gene lost 3 bases, with 13 bases spanning the gap. Germline CDR1 is LGHDT and CDR2 is YNNKEL (reference sequence). The CDR3 loop reads CASSRLNRRGNTIYF. CDR3 nucleotides: TGTGCCAGCAGCCGTCTTAACCGACGTGGAAACACCATATATTTT.

The chain joins TRBV3-1 (or the pseudogene TRBV3-2) to TRBJ2-2; 7 bases line up with TRBD2. CDR1 is LGHDT, CDR2 YNNKEL, per germline (reference sequence). J lost 5 bases, V lost 6 bases, and 9 bases had no gene match. The CDR3 length is 15 residues. CDR3 amino acids: CASSPQWGGTGELFF. CDR3 in DNA: TGTGCCAGCAGTCCACAATGGGGGGGAACCGGGGAGCTGTTTTTT.

This sequence joins TRBV19 and TRBJ1-1; no clear D gene. The CDR3 runs 11 residues. With 2 bases removed from V and 7 bases from J, the gap between germline ends came to 5 bases. Germline V gene lookup returns CDR1 LNHDA and CDR2 SQIVND (reference sequence). The CDR3 DNA reads TGTGCCAGTAGTATAAGGGTTGAAGCTTTCTTT. It yields the protein CASSIRVEAFF. Complete variable domain (other parts from reference TRBV19 and TRBJ1-1): DGGITQSPKYLFRKEGQNVTLSCEQNLNHDAMYWYRQDPGQGLRLIYYSQIVNDFQKGDIAEGYSVSREKKESFPLTVTSAQKNPTAFYLCASSIRVEAFFGQGTRLTVV.

V gene TRBV7-2 combines with J gene TRBJ2-7; no definite D call. The CDR3 totals 17 residues. Germline lookup yields CDR1 SGHTA and CDR2 FQGNSA. V was shortened by 1 base and J by 2 bases, with 18 bases between the two germline ends. The DNA for the CDR3 is TGTGCCAGCAGCTTAGTAGTTAGACAAGACAATCCCTACGAGCAGTACTTC. It encodes CASSLVVRQDNPYEQYF.

V and J are TRBV7-9 and TRBJ1-6, with D unclear. V was shortened by 3 bases and J by 5 bases, with 14 bases between the two germline ends. Germline assignment: CDR1 SEHNR and CDR2 FQNEAQ (reference sequence). This CDR3 has 16 residues. Here the CDR3 DNA reads TGTGCCAGCAGCTTCCCCGGGCGCCGTAATAATTCACCCCTCCACTTT. This sequence encodes CASSFPGRRNNSPLHF.

The gene calls are TRBV5-8 and TRBJ2-1, with 9 bases lining up with TRBD1. Looked up from germline, CDR1 is SGHTS and CDR2 is YDEGEE. V lost 0 bases, J lost 8 bases, and 6 bases stayed unmatched. The CDR3 has 15 residues. CDR3 amino acids: CASSLVDRGGYEQFF. The CDR3 coding sequence is TGTGCCAGCAGCTTGGTGGACAGGGGTGGCTATGAGCAGTTCTTC.

This sequence joins TRBV27 and TRBJ1-2, with D tentatively TRBD1 (5 bases). Deletions cut 5 bases from V and 4 bases from J, with 17 bases between. The CDR3 runs to 15 residues. Germline V lookup: CDR1 MNHEY, CDR2 SMNVEV (reference sequence). The CDR3 spells CASSPTPGGVYGYTF. CDR3 DNA sequence: TGTGCCAGCAGTCCGACCCCGGGGGGAGTCTATGGCTACACCTTC.

The chain links TRBV7-6 to TRBJ1-5, with a possible D match to TRBD1 (5 bases). Germline V gene data show CDR1 as SGHVS and CDR2 as FNYEAQ. Trimming took off 1 base at V and 0 bases at J, with 10 bases between the two ends. This CDR3 comprises 16 residues. In DNA form, the CDR3 reads TGTGCCAGCAGCTTAGGCGTCAGGGATAGCAATCAGCCCCAGCATTTT. This translates into CASSLGVRDSNQPQHF.

This chain joins TRBV12-3 or TRBV12-4 and TRBJ1-1, with a tentative D call TRBD1 (5 bases). V was shortened by 6 bases and J by 6 bases, with 14 bases between the two germline ends. There are 13 residues in the CDR3. The CDR3 DNA reads as TGTGCCAGCAGATCCTCCCGGGACGCTGAAGCTTTCTTT. It encodes CASRSSRDAEAFF.

This sequence joins TRBV5-1 and TRBJ1-4; possible D gene TRBD1, 6 bases. The length of the CDR3 is 15 residues. The V gene lost 0 bases and the J gene lost 5 bases, with 11 bases spanning the gap. The V gene's germline CDR1 is SGHRS and CDR2 YFSETQ. CDR3 amino acids: CASSLGGAGNEKLFF. The DNA of the CDR3 is TGCGCCAGCAGCTTGGGGGGGGCGGGAAATGAAAAACTGTTTTTT. The entire variable domain, with the rest obtained from reference TRBV5-1 and TRBJ1-4, is as follows: KAGVTQTPRYLIKTRGQQVTLSCSPISGHRSVSWYQQTPGQGLQFLFEYFSETQRNKGNFPGRFSGRQFSNSRSEMNVSTLELGDSALYLCASSLGGAGNEKLFFGSGTQLSVL.

This chain joins TRBV5-1 and TRBJ2-7; the match to TRBD1 covers 12 bases. V trimming: 5 bases; J trimming: 3 bases; junction bases outside the gene matches: 6. Germline V gene sequence: CDR1 SGHRS, CDR2 YFSETQ. This CDR3 region has 15 residues. Written as DNA, the CDR3 is TGCGCCAGCAGATCCGGGACAGGGGGCGTCTACGAGCAGTACTTC. This translates into CASRSGTGGVYEQYF.

J is TRBJ2-2 and V is TRBV6-1, with D possibly matching TRBD1 (6 bases). V lost 1 base to trimming and J lost 7 bases, with 13 bases between them. Germline CDR1 is MNHNS and CDR2 is SASEGT. This CDR3 is 15 amino acids long. For the CDR3, the DNA is TGTGCCAGCAGTGAAGAAGTGGGGGCGAACGGGGAGCTGTTTTTT. It specifies CASSEEVGANGELFF.

The chain recombines TRBV19 with TRBJ1-1, with D tentatively TRBD1 (5 bases). Per germline, CDR1 LNHDA and CDR2 SQIVND (reference sequence). V was pared by 6 bases and J by 4 bases, with 15 bases between. The CDR3 totals 14 residues. CDR3 loop: CASRLSRDPTEAFF. The CDR3 DNA follows: TGTGCCAGTAGGCTCAGCAGGGATCCCACTGAAGCTTTCTTT.

The chain combines TRBV6-5 with TRBJ1-2; TRBD1 aligns across 7 bases. The CDR3 length is 15 residues. The V gene end was trimmed by 6 bases and the J gene end by 5 bases; junction bases not matched to a gene: 12. Germline assignment: CDR1 MNHEY and CDR2 SVGAGI. CDR3 sequence: CASRETGFDVYGYTF. CDR3 nucleotides: TGTGCCAGCAGGGAGACAGGGTTCGATGTATATGGCTACACCTTC.

The chain employs TRBV28 and TRBJ2-2; possible D gene TRBD2, 6 bases. CDR1 and CDR2 from the germline V gene are MDHEN and SYDVKM. The CDR3 length is 17 residues. V lost 0 bases to trimming and J lost 0 bases, with 11 bases between them. In DNA, the CDR3 is TGTGCCAGCAGTTTATGGAAAGGGACTGCGAACACCGGGGAGCTGTTTTTT. Its protein is CASSLWKGTANTGELFF.

Written as DNA, the CDR3 is TGCGCCAGAGACAGGGTTCATCAGCCCCAGCATTTT. Translation: CARDRVHQPQHF. The chain joins TRBV5-1 to TRBJ1-5, with 7 bases lining up with TRBD1. This CDR3 is built from 12 residues. Germline values: CDR1 SGHRS, CDR2 YFSETQ. V gave up 8 bases and J gave up 5 bases; unmatched junction bases: 4.

This chain links TRBV18 with TRBJ2-3; 9 bases line up with TRBD2. V was clipped by 3 bases and J by 5 bases; unmatched bases: 9. The germline CDR1 and CDR2 sequences are KGHSH and LQKENI. The CDR3 totals 16 residues. The CDR3 nucleotides are TGTGCCAGCTCACCCCTACGCGGGAGGGCCGTAGATACGCAGTATTTT. Its translation: CASSPLRGRAVDTQYF. Drawing the rest from reference TRBV18 and TRBJ2-3, the complete variable domain is NAGVMQNPRHLVRRRGQEARLRCSPMKGHSHVYWYRQLPEEGLKFMVYLQKENIIDESGMPKERFSAEFPKEGPSILRIQQVVRGDSAAYFCASSPLRGRAVDTQYFGPGTRLTVL.

CDR3 sequence reads: CASSPGLAGYEQYF. CDR3 sequence (DNA): TGTGCCAGCAGCCCAGGACTAGCGGGGTACGAGCAGTACTTC. This chain connects TRBV3-1 (or the pseudogene TRBV3-2) to TRBJ2-7, with 12 bases matching TRBD2. The V gene end was trimmed by 4 bases and the J gene end by 4 bases; junction bases not matched to a gene: 2. Germline values: CDR1 LGHDT, CDR2 YNNKEL (reference sequence). The CDR3 sequence is 14 residues long.

The chain uses TRBV19 and TRBJ1-6; no clear D gene. CDR1 and CDR2 (germline): LNHDA, SQIVND (reference sequence). The CDR3 is made up of 13 amino acids. The V gene lost 5 bases and the J gene lost 10 bases, with 12 bases spanning the gap. In DNA, the CDR3 is TGTGCCAGTAGTGGTCAGCAGCGATCACCCCTCCACTTT. Its protein product is CASSGQQRSPLHF.

A few counts support this clone. The genes are TRBV25-1 and TRBJ1-2; no clear D. The V gene's germline CDR1 is MGHDK and CDR2 SYGVNS. This CDR3 spans 14 amino acids. Trimming removed 7 bases from V and 5 bases from J, with 17 bases in between. The CDR3 coding sequence is TGTGCCAGCAACTCCAGGTGGGCCTATTATGGCTACACCTTC. It yields the protein CASNSRWAYYGYTF.

The chain couples TRBV2 to TRBJ1-1, with TRBD1 identical over 7 bases. CDR3 length: 15 residues. Trimming took 2 bases from V and 1 from J; bases not matched to a gene: 4. Germline-derived CDR1 and CDR2 are SNHLY and FYNNEI. CDR3 sequence: CASSEQGVRNTEAFF. CDR3 DNA: TGTGCCAGCAGTGAACAGGGGGTTAGGAACACTGAAGCTTTCTTT.

In its sample, this clone was seen a few times. The CDR3 DNA follows: TGTGCCAGCAGGGCTGGGGGTAGCAATCAGCCCCAGCATTTT. Its protein is CASRAGGSNQPQHF. The chain has TRBV27 and TRBJ1-5; the D gene is possibly TRBD1 (5 bases). There are 14 residues in the CDR3. Germline CDR1 MNHEY, CDR2 SMNVEV (reference sequence). Trimming left V 6 bases short and J 0 bases short, with 9 bases between.

The chain joins TRBV7-9 to TRBJ2-2; D perhaps matches TRBD1 (5 bases). Between the trimmed V and J ends, which lost 1 base and 0 bases, there was a span of 9 bases. Germline assignment: CDR1 SEHNR and CDR2 FQNEAQ (reference sequence). CDR3 length equals 16 residues. CDR3 in amino acids: CASSLVGRANTGELFF. CDR3 nucleotides: TGTGCCAGCAGCTTAGTTGGCAGGGCGAACACCGGGGAGCTGTTTTTT.

In this sample, this clone turned up a few times. This rearrangement joins TRBV19 to TRBJ1-6; maybe TRBD1 (5 bases). The length of the CDR3 is 16 residues. V lost 3 bases to trimming and J lost 0 bases, with 9 bases between them. Looked up from germline, CDR1 is LNHDA and CDR2 is SQIVND (reference sequence). The CDR3 DNA sequence: TGTGCCAGTAGTATGGGACTCATCTCCTATAATTCACCCCTCCACTTT. Amino acid sequence: CASSMGLISYNSPLHF.

V and J are TRBV6-1 and TRBJ1-5, with no clear D. The V end lost 2 bases, the J end lost 0 bases, and 5 bases lay between the germline ends. This CDR3 is built from 14 residues. Germline lookup yields CDR1 MNHNS and CDR2 SASEGT. This CDR3 is CASSEWISNQPQHF. The CDR3 region has the DNA TGTGCCAGCAGTGAATGGATTAGCAATCAGCCCCAGCATTTT.

In DNA form, the CDR3 reads TGTGCCAGCAGTGACTCTAGCGGGATGAGCAATGAGCAGTTCTTC. Amino acids: CASSDSSGMSNEQFF. This chain uses TRBV6-4 with TRBJ2-1; 8 bases agree with TRBD2. The CDR3 has 15 residues. The trim removed 0 bases at V and 6 bases at J, leaving 4 bases unmatched. In germline, CDR1 is MRHNA, CDR2 SNTAGT.